These 24 T cell receptor beta chains share one sample of origin, sequenced in a study of blood T cell repertoires in COVID-19. Assay used: immunoSEQ multiplex PCR; TCRdb lists only in-frame clones, some missing. The sample contains around 200,000 clones, around 81% of which appear only once. Sequencing was carried out using peripheral blood. These receptors originate from a woman in her 70s with acute or convalescent COVID-19.

V is TRBV6-5 and J is TRBJ2-5; tentative D call: TRBD2 (6 bases). Between the trimmed V and J ends, which lost 4 bases and 4 bases, there was a span of 13 bases. The germline CDR1 and CDR2 sequences are MNHEY and SVGAGI. The CDR3 totals 14 residues. For the CDR3, the DNA is TGTGCCAGCAGTTCCGTCGAGGGAGGAGAGACCCAGTACTTC. Amino acid sequence: CASSSVEGGETQYF.

The V and J genes are TRBV30 and TRBJ2-1; 10 nucleotides agree with TRBD2. Germline lookup yields CDR1 GTSNPN and CDR2 SVGIG (reference sequence). The CDR3 totals 16 residues. V shed 3 bases and J 7 bases; nucleotides not matched to a gene: 12. As DNA, the CDR3 is TGTGCCTGGAGAACGACTAGCGGGTTGGAGGGGAATGAGCAGTTCTTC. This sequence encodes CAWRTTSGLEGNEQFF. The full variable domain, rest sourced from reference TRBV30 and TRBJ2-1, is SQTIHQWPATLVQPVGSPLSLECTVEGTSNPNLYWYRQAAGRGLQLLFYSVGIGQISSEVPQNLSASRPQDRQFILSSKKLLLSDSGFYLCAWRTTSGLEGNEQFFGPGTRLTVL.

The chain uses TRBV15 and TRBJ2-1; 12 bases match TRBD2. Germline V gene data show CDR1 as LNHNV and CDR2 as YYDKDF (reference sequence). V gave up 5 bases and J gave up 8 bases; unmatched junction bases: 7. This CDR3 region has 15 residues. CDR3 sequence reads: CATSGTLAGGDEQFF. CDR3 DNA sequence: TGTGCCACCAGCGGAACACTAGCGGGAGGCGATGAGCAGTTCTTC.

V gene TRBV6-5 combines with J gene TRBJ2-7; 9 bases line up with TRBD1. Per germline, CDR1 MNHEY and CDR2 SVGAGI. V lost 6 bases and J lost 2; bases outside the gene matches: 8. This CDR3 contains 15 residues. In DNA form, the CDR3 reads TGTGCCAGCAGCACGACCGGGACAGGGACCTACGAGCAGTACTTC. Its translation: CASSTTGTGTYEQYF.

The rearrangement links TRBV28 to TRBJ1-2; tentatively, D is TRBD1 (5 bases). The V gene's germline CDR1 is MDHEN and CDR2 SYDVKM. This CDR3 region has 13 residues. V was cut by 8 bases and J by 2 bases, with 12 bases left in between. The chain's CDR3 is CASGQGGNYGYTF. DNA of the CDR3: TGTGCCAGCGGTCAGGGAGGGAACTATGGCTACACCTTC.

This clone was seen a single time. V is TRBV6-6 and J is TRBJ1-5; D call uncertain. V lost 2 bases to trimming and J lost 2 bases, with 7 bases between them. Germline CDR1 MNHNY, CDR2 SVGAGI (reference sequence). This CDR3 contains 14 residues. The chain's CDR3 is CASSYIQGNQPQHF. CDR3 in DNA: TGTGCCAGCAGTTACATTCAGGGCAATCAGCCCCAGCATTTT.

J is TRBJ2-1 and V is TRBV2; 10 bases are a match to TRBD2. Trimming removed 7 bases from V and 8 bases from J; junction bases left unmatched: 5. CDR3 length: 13 residues. From germline, CDR1 is SNHLY and CDR2 FYNNEI. CDR3 region: CASTASGRHEQFF. CDR3 nucleotides: TGTGCCAGCACAGCTAGCGGGAGACATGAGCAGTTCTTC. The full variable domain, completed using reference TRBV2 and TRBJ2-1, is EPEVTQTPSHQVTQMGQEVILRCVPISNHLYFYWYRQILGQKVEFLVSFYNNEISEKSEIFDDQFSVERPDGSNFTLKIRSTKLEDSAMYFCASTASGRHEQFFGPGTRLTVL.

This clone has just one count. The genes are TRBV19 and TRBJ1-2; unclear D gene. The CDR3 is 13 amino acids. Trimming left V 3 bases short and J 8 bases short, with 13 bases between. CDR1 and CDR2 (germline): LNHDA, SQIVND (reference sequence). DNA of the CDR3: TGTGCCAGTAGTATTGGGCGCTCGGGAGGCTACACCTTC. Translated: CASSIGRSGGYTF.

The chain is built from TRBV7-9 and TRBJ1-2; D is unresolved. Trimming removed 1 base from V and 0 bases from J, with 9 bases in between. Germline assignment: CDR1 SEHNR and CDR2 FQNEAQ (reference sequence). The CDR3 has 15 residues. This CDR3 is CASSLGGYANYGYTF. The CDR3 DNA reads as TGTGCCAGCAGCTTAGGCGGCTACGCTAACTATGGCTACACCTTC. The complete variable domain, with remaining parts taken from reference TRBV7-9 and TRBJ1-2, reads DTGVSQNPRHKITKRGQNVTFRCDPISEHNRLYWYRQTLGQGPEFLTYFQNEAQLEKSRLLSDRFSAERPKGSFSTLEIQRTEQGDSAMYLCASSLGGYANYGYTFGSGTRLTVV.

As DNA, the CDR3 is TGTGCCAGCAGTGACTTAGAGGGCACCGGGGAGCTGTTTTTT. This gives the protein CASSDLEGTGELFF. The chain is built from TRBV6-4 and TRBJ2-2; D is possibly TRBD2 (5 bases). The CDR3 contains 14 residues. Germline V gene sequence: CDR1 MRHNA, CDR2 SNTAGT. The V end was cut by 1 base, the J end by 4 bases, with 7 bases between.

The chain's CDR3 is CASSHRGLIETQYF. The CDR3 DNA reads TGTGCCAGCAGCCACAGGGGGCTGATAGAGACCCAGTACTTC. V usage is TRBV3-1 (or the pseudogene TRBV3-2) and J usage is TRBJ2-5; TRBD1 agrees at 8 bases. From germline, CDR1 is LGHDT and CDR2 YNNKEL (reference sequence). Trimming cost V 3 bases and J 4 bases; bases outside gene matches: 4. The CDR3 length is 14 residues.

V gene TRBV25-1 combines with J gene TRBJ2-1, with D possibly TRBD2 on 6 matching bases. Germline-derived CDR1 and CDR2 are MGHDK and SYGVNS. V shed 2 bases and J shed 5 bases, with 10 bases lying between them. CDR3 length: 14 amino acids. This CDR3 reads CASSERGRNNEQFF. CDR3 sequence (DNA): TGTGCCAGCAGTGAAAGAGGGAGGAACAATGAGCAGTTCTTC.

The CDR3 region is CASRAPGRTYGYTF. CDR3 bases: TGTGCCAGCAGGGCCCCGGGTCGCACCTATGGCTACACCTTC. The chain joins TRBV27 to TRBJ1-2; no definite D call. Trimming left V 6 bases short and J 4 bases short, with 15 bases between. The germline CDR1 and CDR2 sequences are MNHEY and SMNVEV (reference sequence). This CDR3 has 14 amino acids.

V gene TRBV18 combines with J gene TRBJ2-2; maybe TRBD1 (6 bases). V lost 2 bases and J 4 bases, leaving 14 bases between the germline ends. The CDR3 covers 16 residues. From germline, CDR1 is KGHSH and CDR2 LQKENI. CDR3 sequence reads: CASSPGTGSLTGELFF. CDR3 nucleotides: TGTGCCAGCTCACCAGGAACAGGGAGTCTCACCGGGGAGCTGTTTTTT.

J is TRBJ2-3 and V is TRBV29-1; 8 nucleotides align to TRBD1. There are 15 residues in the CDR3. Germline V gene lookup returns CDR1 SQVTM and CDR2 ANQGSEA. Losses at the gene ends were 7 bases for V and 0 bases for J; bases not matched to a gene: 9. This chain's CDR3 is CSATGTGSSTDTQYF. CDR3 nucleotides: TGCAGCGCTACCGGGACAGGCTCTAGCACAGATACGCAGTATTTT.

The V call is TRBV5-4, the J call TRBJ2-3, with TRBD2 matching over 10 bases. Germline trimming cut 1 base from V and 3 bases from J; bases unmatched to any gene: 5. The germline V gene encodes CDR1 SGHNT and CDR2 YYREEE (reference sequence). CDR3 length equals 16 residues. CDR3 nucleotides: TGTGCCAGCAGCTTGCCCGGGACTAGCGAGACAGATACGCAGTATTTT. This sequence encodes CASSLPGTSETDTQYF.

This clone was detected only once. The chain joins TRBV19 to TRBJ2-3; a possible D gene is TRBD2 (7 bases). V gave up 6 bases and J gave up 5 bases, with 15 bases separating them. The CDR3 is 14 amino acids. Germline CDR1 is LNHDA and CDR2 is SQIVND (reference sequence). CDR3 bases: TGTGCCAGTAGAGGGGGGGCCCCCGGAGATACGCAGTATTTT. It codes for CASRGGAPGDTQYF. Full variable domain (rest looked up from reference TRBV19 and TRBJ2-3): DGGITQSPKYLFRKEGQNVTLSCEQNLNHDAMYWYRQDPGQGLRLIYYSQIVNDFQKGDIAEGYSVSREKKESFPLTVTSAQKNPTAFYLCASRGGAPGDTQYFGPGTRLTVL.

The chain uses TRBV12-3 or TRBV12-4 and TRBJ1-1; D is unclear. The CDR3 loop spans 13 amino acids. V was shortened by 5 bases and J by 0 bases, with 7 bases between the two germline ends. The CDR3 bases are TGTGCCAGCAGTCAGGTCTTGAACACTGAAGCTTTCTTT. As protein: CASSQVLNTEAFF.

This sequence joins TRBV27 and TRBJ1-2, with D tentatively TRBD1 (6 bases). V lost 6 bases and J 8 bases, leaving 13 bases between the germline ends. Looked up from germline, CDR1 is MNHEY and CDR2 is SMNVEV (reference sequence). This CDR3 region has 12 residues. The CDR3 sequence is CASSDPGGGYTF. Here the CDR3 DNA reads TGTGCCAGCAGCGACCCGGGGGGCGGCTACACCTTC.

CDR3 sequence reads: CATRGGTDTQYF. DNA of the CDR3: TGTGCCACAAGGGGGGGGACAGATACGCAGTATTTT. The chain joins TRBV6-5 to TRBJ2-3; perhaps TRBD2 as D (7 bases). V shed 10 bases and J shed 3 bases, with 11 bases lying between them. There are 12 residues in the CDR3. Germline V gene sequence: CDR1 MNHEY, CDR2 SVGAGI.

This clone was observed a handful of times. The rearrangement uses TRBV3-1 (or the pseudogene TRBV3-2) and TRBJ2-1; 7 nucleotides line up with TRBD2. The CDR3 runs to 16 residues. V dropped 4 bases and J dropped 6; count of bases not matched to a gene: 12. The germline CDR1 and CDR2 sequences are LGHDT and YNNKEL (reference sequence). CDR3: CASSRGGSTLGNEQFF. CDR3 DNA: TGTGCCAGCAGCCGCGGGGGATCGACTTTGGGCAATGAGCAGTTCTTC.

The chain uses TRBV7-9 and TRBJ2-1; TRBD2 agrees at 12 bases. With 4 bases clipped from V and 0 bases from J, the junction kept 4 bases outside the gene matches. The CDR3 length is 17 residues. Per the germline V gene, CDR1 is SEHNR and CDR2 is FQNEAQ (reference sequence). CDR3 region: CASSSSGRDSSYNEQFF. CDR3 nucleotides: TGTGCCAGCAGCTCTAGCGGGAGGGACAGCTCCTACAATGAGCAGTTCTTC.

This chain uses TRBV2 with TRBJ1-4; 10 bases line up with TRBD1. V dropped 5 bases and J dropped 7; count of bases not matched to a gene: 10. This CDR3 comprises 16 residues. Germline V lookup: CDR1 SNHLY, CDR2 FYNNEI. The CDR3 DNA is TGTGCCAGCAGTTTTTCCGGGACAGGGGTGGGTGAAAAACTGTTTTTT. Protein product: CASSFSGTGVGEKLFF.

This clone was found many times. The V call is TRBV9, the J call TRBJ2-1; TRBD2 agrees at 13 bases. The CDR3 loop spans 17 amino acids. Germline V gene sequence: CDR1 SGDLS, CDR2 YYNGEE. The V gene end was trimmed by 4 bases and the J gene end by 4 bases; junction bases not matched to a gene: 8. The CDR3 spells CASSPRWTSGGYNEQFF. The CDR3 region has the DNA TGTGCCAGCAGCCCTCGCTGGACTAGCGGGGGTTACAATGAGCAGTTCTTC. The whole variable domain, remainder taken from reference TRBV9 and TRBJ2-1, is DSGVTQTPKHLITATGQRVTLRCSPRSGDLSVYWYQQSLDQGLQFLIQYYNGEERAKGNILERFSAQQFPDLHSELNLSSLELGDSALYFCASSPRWTSGGYNEQFFGPGTRLTVL.